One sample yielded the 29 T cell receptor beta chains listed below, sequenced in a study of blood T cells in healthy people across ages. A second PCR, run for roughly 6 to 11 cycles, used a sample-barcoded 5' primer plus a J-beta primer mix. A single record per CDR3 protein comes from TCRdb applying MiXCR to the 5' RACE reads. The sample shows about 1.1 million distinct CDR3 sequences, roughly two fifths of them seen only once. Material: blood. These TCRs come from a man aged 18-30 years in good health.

DNA for the CDR3: TGTGCCAGCAGTAGGGGGGTCACCGGGGAGCTGTTTTTT. It codes for CASSRGVTGELFF. J is TRBJ2-2 and V is TRBV6-5; D may be TRBD1 or TRBD2 (6 bases each). V shed 5 bases and J shed 4 bases, with 8 bases lying between them. The CDR3 extends over 13 amino acids. The V gene's germline CDR1 is MNHEY and CDR2 SVGAGI.

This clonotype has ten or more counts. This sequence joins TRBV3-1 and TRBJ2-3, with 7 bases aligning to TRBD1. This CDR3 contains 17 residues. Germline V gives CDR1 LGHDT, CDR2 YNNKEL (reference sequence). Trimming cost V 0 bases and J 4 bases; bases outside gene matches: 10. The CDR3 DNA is TGTGCCAGCAGCCAAGATTATGCCCTCGACAGGGCAGATACGCAGTATTTT. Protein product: CASSQDYALDRADTQYF.

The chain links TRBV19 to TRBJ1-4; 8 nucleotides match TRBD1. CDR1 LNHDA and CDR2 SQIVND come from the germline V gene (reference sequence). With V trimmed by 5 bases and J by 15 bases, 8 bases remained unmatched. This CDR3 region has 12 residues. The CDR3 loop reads CASSVRTGPMFF. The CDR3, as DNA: TGTGCCAGTAGTGTGCGGACAGGGCCGATGTTTTTT. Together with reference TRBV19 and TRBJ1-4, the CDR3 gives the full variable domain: DGGITQSPKYLFRKEGQNVTLSCEQNLNHDAMYWYRQDPGQGLRLIYYSQIVNDFQKGDIAEGYSVSREKKESFPLTVTSAQKNPTAFYLCASSVRTGPMFFGSGTQLSVL.

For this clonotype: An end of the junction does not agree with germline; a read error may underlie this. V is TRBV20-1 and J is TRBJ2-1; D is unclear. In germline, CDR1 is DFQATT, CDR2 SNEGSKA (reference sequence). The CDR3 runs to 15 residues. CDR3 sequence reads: CGARVATSSYNEQFF. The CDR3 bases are TGCGGTGCTAGAGTTGCGACGAGCTCCTACAATGAGCAGTTCTTC.

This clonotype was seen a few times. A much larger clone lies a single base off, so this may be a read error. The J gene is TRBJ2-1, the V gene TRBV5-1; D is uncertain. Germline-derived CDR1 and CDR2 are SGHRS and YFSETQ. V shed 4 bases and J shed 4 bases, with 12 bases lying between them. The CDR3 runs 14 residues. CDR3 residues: CASSVDPEYNEQFF. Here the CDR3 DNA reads TGCGCCAGCAGCGTGGATCCCGAGTACAATGAGCAGTTCTTC.

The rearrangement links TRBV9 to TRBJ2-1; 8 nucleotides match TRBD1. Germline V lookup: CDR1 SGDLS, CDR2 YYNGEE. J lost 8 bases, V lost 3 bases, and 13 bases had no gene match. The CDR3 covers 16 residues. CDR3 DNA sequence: TGTGCCAGCAGCGGGGGGGCGGGACCACAGGGGGATGAGCAGTTCTTC. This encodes CASSGGAGPQGDEQFF.

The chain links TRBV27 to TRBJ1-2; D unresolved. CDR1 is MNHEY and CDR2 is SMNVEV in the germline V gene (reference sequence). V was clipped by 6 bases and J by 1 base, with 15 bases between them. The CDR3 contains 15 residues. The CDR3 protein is CASSPYGFNNYGYTF. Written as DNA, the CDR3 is TGTGCCAGCAGCCCTTATGGGTTCAATAACTATGGCTACACCTTC.

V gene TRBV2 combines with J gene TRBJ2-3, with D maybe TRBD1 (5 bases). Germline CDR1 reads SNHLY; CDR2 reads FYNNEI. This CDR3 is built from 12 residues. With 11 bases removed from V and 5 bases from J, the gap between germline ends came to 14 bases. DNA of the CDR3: TGTGCCGGAGACAGTTCTGAAGATACGCAGTATTTT. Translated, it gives CAGDSSEDTQYF.

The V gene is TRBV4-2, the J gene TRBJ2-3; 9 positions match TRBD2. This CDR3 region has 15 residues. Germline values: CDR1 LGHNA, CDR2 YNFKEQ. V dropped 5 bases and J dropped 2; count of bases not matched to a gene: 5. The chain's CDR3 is CASSLERGATDTQYF. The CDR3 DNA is TGTGCCAGCAGCTTGGAGCGGGGGGCCACAGATACGCAGTATTTT.

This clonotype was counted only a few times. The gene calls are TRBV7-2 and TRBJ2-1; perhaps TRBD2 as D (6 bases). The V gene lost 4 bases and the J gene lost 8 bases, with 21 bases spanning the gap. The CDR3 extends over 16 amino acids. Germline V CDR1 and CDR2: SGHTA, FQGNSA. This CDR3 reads CASSSIGGFAYDEQFF. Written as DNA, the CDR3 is TGTGCCAGCAGCTCCATCGGGGGATTCGCTTATGATGAGCAGTTCTTC.

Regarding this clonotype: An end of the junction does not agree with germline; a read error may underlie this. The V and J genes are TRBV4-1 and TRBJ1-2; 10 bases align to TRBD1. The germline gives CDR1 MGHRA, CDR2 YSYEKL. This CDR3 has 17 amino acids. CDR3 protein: CASSQDGTGESNDGYTF. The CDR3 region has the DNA TGCGCCAGCAGCCAAGATGGGACAGGGGAATCTAACGATGGCTACACCTTC.

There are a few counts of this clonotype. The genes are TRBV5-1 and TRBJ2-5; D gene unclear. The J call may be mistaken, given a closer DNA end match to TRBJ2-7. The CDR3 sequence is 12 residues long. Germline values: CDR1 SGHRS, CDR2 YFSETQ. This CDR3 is CASSLEGTEQYF. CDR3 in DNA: TGCGCCAGCAGCTTGGAAGGTACCGAGCAGTACTTC.

Here the CDR3 reads CASSVDLVGAGELFF. The CDR3 DNA sequence: TGTGCCAGCAGCGTGGACCTGGTGGGGGCCGGGGAGCTGTTTTTT. This chain connects TRBV9 to TRBJ2-2, with D possibly being TRBD1 or TRBD2 (5 bases each). CDR1 and CDR2 (germline): SGDLS, YYNGEE. The ends were cut back, 2 bases at V and 6 bases at J, with 14 bases in the middle. The CDR3 runs to 15 residues.

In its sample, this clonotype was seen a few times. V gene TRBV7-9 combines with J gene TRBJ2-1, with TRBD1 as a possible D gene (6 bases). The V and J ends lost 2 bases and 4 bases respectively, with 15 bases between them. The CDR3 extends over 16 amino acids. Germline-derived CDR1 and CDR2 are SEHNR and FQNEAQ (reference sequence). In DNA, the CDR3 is TGTGCCAGCAGCTTAAGGGTAACAGGGTCGTACAATGAGCAGTTCTTC. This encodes CASSLRVTGSYNEQFF.

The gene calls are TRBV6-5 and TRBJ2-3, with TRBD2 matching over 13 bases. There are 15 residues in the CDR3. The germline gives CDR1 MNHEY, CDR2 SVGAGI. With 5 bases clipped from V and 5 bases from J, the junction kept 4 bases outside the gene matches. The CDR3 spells CASSPTSGGLDTQYF. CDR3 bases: TGTGCCAGCAGTCCGACTAGCGGGGGGCTAGATACGCAGTATTTT.

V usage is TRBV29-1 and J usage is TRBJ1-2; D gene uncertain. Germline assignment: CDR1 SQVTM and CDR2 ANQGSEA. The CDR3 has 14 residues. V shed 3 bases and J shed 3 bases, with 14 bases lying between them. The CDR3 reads CSVDRAEGDYGYTF. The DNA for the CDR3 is TGCAGCGTTGATCGAGCCGAGGGTGACTATGGCTACACCTTC. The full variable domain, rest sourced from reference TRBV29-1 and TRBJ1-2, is SAVISQKPSRDICQRGTSLTIQCQVDSQVTMMFWYRQQPGQSLTLIATANQGSEATYESGFVIDKFPISRPNLTFSTLTVSNMSPEDSSIYLCSVDRAEGDYGYTFGSGTRLTVV.

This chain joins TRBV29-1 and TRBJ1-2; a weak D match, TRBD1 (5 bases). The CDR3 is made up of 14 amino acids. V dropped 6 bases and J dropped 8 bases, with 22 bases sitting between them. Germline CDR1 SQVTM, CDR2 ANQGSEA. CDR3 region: CSVPDPDNTGGYTF. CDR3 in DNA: TGCAGCGTACCCGATCCGGACAACACGGGAGGCTACACCTTC.

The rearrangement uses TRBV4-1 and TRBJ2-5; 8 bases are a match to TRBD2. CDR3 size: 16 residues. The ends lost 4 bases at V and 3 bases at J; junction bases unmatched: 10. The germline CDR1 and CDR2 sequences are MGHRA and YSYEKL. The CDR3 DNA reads TGCGCCAGCAGCCCCTACGCGGGACTAGAGAAAGAGACCCAGTACTTC. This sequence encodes CASSPYAGLEKETQYF.

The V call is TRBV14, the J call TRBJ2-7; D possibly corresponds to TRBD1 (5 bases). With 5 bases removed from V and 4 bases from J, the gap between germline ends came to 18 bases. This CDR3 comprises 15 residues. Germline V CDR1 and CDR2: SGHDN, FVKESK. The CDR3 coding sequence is TGTGCCAGCAGCTCACGCGCAGGGTTTGCGTACGAGCAGTACTTC. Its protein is CASSSRAGFAYEQYF.

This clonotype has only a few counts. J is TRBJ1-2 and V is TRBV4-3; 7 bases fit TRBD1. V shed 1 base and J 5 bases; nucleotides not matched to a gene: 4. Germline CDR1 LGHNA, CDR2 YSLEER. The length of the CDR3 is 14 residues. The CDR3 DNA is TGCGCCAGCAGCCAAGCGGGACAGCCTTATGGCTACACCTTC. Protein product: CASSQAGQPYGYTF.

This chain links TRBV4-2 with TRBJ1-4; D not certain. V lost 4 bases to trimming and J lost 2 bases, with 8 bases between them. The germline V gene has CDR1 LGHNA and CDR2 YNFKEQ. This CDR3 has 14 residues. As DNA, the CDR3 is TGTGCCAGCAGCCTAGACAAGACTAATGAAAAACTGTTTTTT. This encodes CASSLDKTNEKLFF.

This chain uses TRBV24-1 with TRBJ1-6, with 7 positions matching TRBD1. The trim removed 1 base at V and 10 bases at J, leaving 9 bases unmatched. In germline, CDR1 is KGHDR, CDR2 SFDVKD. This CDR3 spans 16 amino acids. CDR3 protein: CATSDFRDRAESPLHF. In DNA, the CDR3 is TGTGCCACCAGTGATTTCCGCGACAGGGCTGAATCACCCCTCCACTTT.

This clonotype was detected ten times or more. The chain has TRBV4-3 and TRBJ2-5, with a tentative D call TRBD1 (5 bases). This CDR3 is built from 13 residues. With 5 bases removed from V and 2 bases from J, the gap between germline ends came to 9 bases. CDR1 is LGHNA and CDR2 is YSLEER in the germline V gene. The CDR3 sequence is CASSADRQETQYF. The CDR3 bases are TGCGCCAGCAGCGCTGACAGACAAGAGACCCAGTACTTC.

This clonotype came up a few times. CDR3 protein: CSAIPGQMRHEKLFF. The CDR3 DNA follows: TGCAGTGCTATCCCCGGACAGATGAGACATGAAAAACTGTTTTTT. The chain employs TRBV20-1 and TRBJ1-4, with D possibly TRBD1 on 6 matching bases. Trimming removed 4 bases from V and 6 bases from J, with 18 bases in between. Germline V gene data show CDR1 as DFQATT and CDR2 as SNEGSKA (reference sequence). The CDR3 extends over 15 amino acids.

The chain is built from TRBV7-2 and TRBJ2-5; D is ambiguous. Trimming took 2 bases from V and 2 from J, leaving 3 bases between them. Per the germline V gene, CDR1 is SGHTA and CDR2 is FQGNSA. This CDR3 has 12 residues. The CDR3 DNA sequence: TGTGCCAGCAGCTTAAAGCAAGAGACCCAGTACTTC. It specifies CASSLKQETQYF.

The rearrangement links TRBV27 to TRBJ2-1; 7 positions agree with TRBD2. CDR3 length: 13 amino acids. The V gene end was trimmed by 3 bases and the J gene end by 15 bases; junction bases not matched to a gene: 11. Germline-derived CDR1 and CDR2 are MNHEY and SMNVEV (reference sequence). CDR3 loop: CASSFYPGGGVFF. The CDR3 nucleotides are TGTGCCAGCAGTTTCTACCCGGGAGGAGGTGTGTTCTTC.

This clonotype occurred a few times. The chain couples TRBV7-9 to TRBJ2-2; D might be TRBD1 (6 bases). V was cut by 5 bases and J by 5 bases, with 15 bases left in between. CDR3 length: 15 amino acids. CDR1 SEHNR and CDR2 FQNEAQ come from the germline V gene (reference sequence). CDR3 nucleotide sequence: TGTGCCAGCAGCCGTCCTTCAGGGGCAACCGGGGAGCTGTTTTTT. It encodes CASSRPSGATGELFF.

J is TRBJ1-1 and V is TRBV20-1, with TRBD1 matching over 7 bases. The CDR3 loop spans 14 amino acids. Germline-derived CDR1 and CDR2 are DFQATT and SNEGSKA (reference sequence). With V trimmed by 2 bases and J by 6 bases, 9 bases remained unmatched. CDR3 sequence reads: CSARWGRGSAEAFF. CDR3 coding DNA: TGCAGTGCTAGATGGGGCAGGGGGAGTGCTGAAGCTTTCTTT.

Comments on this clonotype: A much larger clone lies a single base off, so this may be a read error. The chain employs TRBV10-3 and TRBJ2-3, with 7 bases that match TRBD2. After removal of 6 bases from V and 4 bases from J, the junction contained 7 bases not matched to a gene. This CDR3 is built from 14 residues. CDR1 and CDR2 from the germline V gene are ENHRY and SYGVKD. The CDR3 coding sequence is TGTGCCATCAGGGCCGGGGGGATAGCAGATACGCAGTATTTT. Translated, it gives CAIRAGGIADTQYF.